A selection of T cell receptor beta chains follows, all from one sample in a study of identical twins. Using its own MiXCR run on the 5' RACE reads, TCRdb lists one record per CDR3 protein. The data hold approximately 220,000 distinct CDR3 sequences, with around 10% observed a single time. Sequencing used memory (CD45RO+) T cells sorted from blood. These TCRs come from a woman under 30 in good health. Both conserved end residues are part of each CDR3. D genes are given only for firm matches. Some rows have no size entry. The others give once, few or many, or a class for an expanded clone.

D: -
size: -
V: TRBV5-1
J: TRBJ2-7
CDR3: CASAPGLSSYEQYF
DNA: TGCGCCAGCGCCCCGGGACTGAGCTCCTACGAGCAGTACTTC

D: -
size: few
V: TRBV29-1
J: TRBJ2-5
CDR3: CSVQVSETQYF
DNA: TGCAGCGTTCAAGTATCGGAGACCCAGTACTTC

D: -
size: many
V: TRBV2
J: TRBJ2-5
CDR3: CASSEVDRQETQYF
DNA: TGTGCCAGCAGTGAAGTTGACAGGCAAGAGACCCAGTACTTC

D: -
size: -
V: TRBV30
J: TRBJ2-1
CDR3: CAWSFFQNEQFF
DNA: TGTGCCTGGAGTTTTTTCCAGAATGAGCAGTTCTTC

D: -
size: few
V: TRBV20-1
J: TRBJ2-6
CDR3: CSARSGSGANVLTF
DNA: TGCAGTGCTAGATCGGGGTCTGGGGCCAACGTCCTGACTTTC

D: -
size: -
V: TRBV6-6
J: TRBJ2-2
CDR3: CASSYEGELFF
DNA: TGTGCCAGCAGTTACGAGGGGGAGCTGTTTTTT

D: -
size: many
V: TRBV6-4
J: TRBJ2-3
CDR3: CASSEGGPTDTQYF
DNA: TGTGCCAGCAGTGAGGGGGGGCCGACAGATACGCAGTATTTT

D: -
size: few
V: TRBV10-1
J: TRBJ2-2
CDR3: CASSESSRNTGELFF
DNA: TGCGCCAGCAGTGAGTCGAGCAGGAACACCGGGGAGCTGTTTTTT

D: TRBD2
size: many
V: TRBV20-1
J: TRBJ2-1
CDR3: CSAEWTSGSSSYNEQFF
DNA: TGCAGTGCTGAGTGGACTAGCGGGAGTTCTTCCTACAATGAGCAGTTCTTC

D: -
size: many
V: TRBV7-2
J: TRBJ2-7
CDR3: CASSLRRLTYEQYF
DNA: TGTGCCAGCAGCTTACGGCGCCTGACCTACGAGCAGTACTTC